A selection of T cell receptor beta chains follows, all from one sample in a study of T cells in Graves' hyperthyroidism and ophthalmopathy. TCRdb re-analysed the multiplex PCR reads in MiXCR, keeping a single row per CDR3 protein. The sample gives around 370,000 distinct CDR3 sequences, 18% of which show up once; 35% to 50% is in the top ten. Material: blood. These receptor sequences come from a man aged 18 to 35 with Graves' ophthalmopathy. Both conserved end residues are part of each CDR3.

J	V	CDR3
TRBJ2-3	TRBV10-3	CAIRSSGEQYF
TRBJ2-5	TRBV4-1	CASSQESAYKETQYF
TRBJ1-5	TRBV7-8	CASSLGFLVDRVGQPQHF
TRBJ2-1	TRBV18	CASSPPAQYNEQLF
TRBJ1-2	TRBV24-1	CATSDSSGGFGYTF
TRBJ1-1	TRBV29-1	CSVANSNTEAFF
TRBJ1-2	TRBV5-5	CASSLFGGYTF
TRBJ1-6	TRBV5-1	CASSLVQDSSPLHF
TRBJ1-2	TRBV28	CASSSSLNYGYTF
TRBJ2-7	TRBV7-8	CASSQVSFDVEQYF
TRBJ2-2	TRBV6-1	CASSTRLTNTGELFF
TRBJ1-2	TRBV7-8	CASSRTGTPSYGYTF
TRBJ2-7	TRBV6-1	CASSRGINSYEQYF
TRBJ2-7	TRBV28	CASRGGVASSYEQYF
TRBJ2-1	TRBV25-1	CASSVPRGRTYNEQFF
TRBJ1-1	TRBV3-1	CASTPPGGPRAFF
TRBJ2-7	TRBV11-2	CASSLERGGYEQYF
TRBJ2-3	TRBV29-1	CSVELAGEHGDTQYF
TRBJ1-5	TRBV20-1	CSARDPSNQPQHF
TRBJ2-5	TRBV18	CASSPPRAKQETQYF
TRBJ1-5	TRBV19	CASAGPNQPQHF
TRBJ2-2	TRBV5-1	CASSLGNLNTGELFF
TRBJ1-6	TRBV11-2	CASSHDPGLNSPLHF
TRBJ1-5	TRBV20-1	CSANLAEYSNQPQHF
TRBJ2-1	TRBV7-9	CASSSSGQGDEQFF
TRBJ2-1	TRBV20-1	CSEDSFGTGGSDEQFF
TRBJ2-1	TRBV7-8	CASSSLSRANEQFF
TRBJ2-5	TRBV27	CASSSRDGRRLQETQYF
TRBJ1-3	TRBV7-2	CASSLGYAGRTGNTIYF
TRBJ1-2	TRBV19	CASSMTGSYGYTF
TRBJ2-1	TRBV28	CASSLLQETGTNEQFF
TRBJ1-1	TRBV6-2/TRBV6-3	CASSPQSGQNTEAFF
TRBJ2-7	TRBV6-1	CASSDRVWTYEQYF
TRBJ1-1	TRBV9	CASSVTVDTEAFF
TRBJ2-5	TRBV4-1	CASSQDKAGRETQYF
TRBJ2-3	TRBV7-2	CASSSGLAGSADTQYF
TRBJ1-1	TRBV6-1	CASSSAQGVNTEAFF
TRBJ1-5	TRBV6-1	CASSEADRPHLKQPQHF
TRBJ2-5	TRBV20-1	CSAPTSGTAQETQYF
TRBJ2-5	TRBV5-1	CASSTGLVGETQYF
TRBJ2-3	TRBV6-1	CASSAIWGDTQYF
TRBJ2-2	TRBV19	CASSIDRVGGELFF